These T cell receptor beta chains were read from a single sample in a study of blood T cells in healthy people across ages. TCRdb called the 5' RACE reads again in MiXCR, with one record for every CDR3 protein. The repertoire holds about 1.4 million distinct CDR3 sequences, with approximately 59% as singletons. Sample: blood. Every receptor here comes from a man aged 18 to 29 in good health. Both conserved end residues are part of each CDR3. The D gene is left open where the match is weak. Size values are once, few and many counts, or a class for expanded clones, and some rows have none.

D	size	J	V	CDR3	DNA
NA	many	TRBJ2-5	TRBV6-6	CASSLTGLETQYF	TGTGCCAGCAGCTTAACAGGGTTGGAGACCCAGTACTTC
NA	NA	TRBJ1-6	TRBV27	CASRPEGVRNSPLHF	TGTGCCAGCAGGCCTGAGGGGGTTCGAAATTCACCCCTCCACTTT
NA	NA	TRBJ2-5	TRBV5-1	CASSLGVVQETQYF	TGCGCCAGCAGCTTGGGTGTGGTCCAAGAGACCCAGTACTTC
NA	NA	TRBJ1-2	TRBV27	CASSSYRENYGYTF	TGTGCCAGCAGTTCGTACAGGGAAAACTATGGCTACACCTTC
NA	NA	TRBJ1-2	TRBV24-1	CATSAGDYGYTF	TGTGCCACCAGTGCGGGGGACTATGGCTACACCTTC
NA	NA	TRBJ1-5	TRBV20-1	CSAREEEKISNQPQHF	TGCAGTGCTAGGGAAGAAGAGAAGATTAGCAATCAGCCCCAGCATTTT
NA	few	TRBJ2-1	TRBV6-6	CASSYYSGEQFF	TGTGCCAGCAGTTACTACTCGGGTGAGCAGTTCTTC
TRBD1	NA	TRBJ2-1	TRBV6-2/TRBV6-3	CASSYSSGDRVYNEQFF	TGTGCCAGCAGTTACTCGAGTGGGGACAGGGTTTACAATGAGCAGTTCTTC
NA	NA	TRBJ2-1	TRBV6-1	CASSTRASYNEQFF	TGTGCCAGCAGTACCAGGGCGTCCTACAATGAGCAGTTCTTC
NA	NA	TRBJ1-1	TRBV28	CASRTLEVNTEAFF	TGTGCCAGCAGGACATTAGAAGTGAACACTGAAGCTTTCTTT
TRBD1	NA	TRBJ2-6	TRBV29-1	CSVHFLSGGAGGANVLTF	TGCAGCGTTCACTTTCTCTCAGGGGGCGCGGGAGGGGCCAACGTCCTGACTTTC
NA	few	TRBJ2-1	TRBV29-1	CSVEVVGEGSYNEQFF	TGCAGCGTTGAAGTTGTGGGAGAGGGCTCCTACAATGAGCAGTTCTTC
NA	NA	TRBJ2-7	TRBV27	CASSPRVGFSYEQYF	TGTGCCAGCAGCCCCCGCGTGGGCTTCTCCTACGAGCAGTACTTC
NA	NA	TRBJ2-1	TRBV29-1	CSAPWSKANNEQFF	TGCAGCGCGCCCTGGAGTAAGGCCAACAATGAGCAGTTCTTC
NA	few	TRBJ2-7	TRBV7-9	CASSKGRTYEQYF	TGTGCCAGCAGCAAAGGGCGAACCTACGAGCAGTACTTC
NA	NA	TRBJ2-6	TRBV6-5	CASRQTGSSGANVLTF	TGTGCCAGCAGACAAACAGGGAGCTCTGGGGCCAACGTCCTGACTTTC
NA	few	TRBJ1-5	TRBV7-8	CASSREEGRDSNQPQHF	TGTGCCAGCAGCAGAGAAGAGGGACGGGATAGCAATCAGCCCCAGCATTTT
TRBD1	NA	TRBJ2-7	TRBV27	CASSLSGTGISYEQYF	TGTGCCAGCAGTTTATCAGGGACAGGAATCTCCTACGAGCAGTACTTC
NA	NA	TRBJ2-1	TRBV6-6	CASSYEGFNEQFF	TGTGCCAGCAGTTACGAGGGCTTCAATGAGCAGTTCTTC
NA	few	TRBJ2-7	TRBV13	CASSPVGDSYEQYF	TGTGCCAGCAGCCCCGTCGGGGATTCCTACGAGCAGTACTTC
NA	NA	TRBJ1-2	TRBV3-1	CASSQALVYTF	TGTGCCAGCAGCCAGGCGTTAGTCTACACCTTC
TRBD1	NA	TRBJ1-4	TRBV20-1	CSAPTQGTNEKLFF	TGCAGTGCTCCCACACAGGGGACTAATGAAAAACTGTTTTTT
NA	NA	TRBJ2-2	TRBV29-1	CSVEPAEGPGELFF	TGCAGCGTTGAACCGGCGGAGGGCCCCGGGGAGCTGTTTTTT
NA	few	TRBJ2-1	TRBV7-2	CASSLQPGTGKQFF	TGTGCCAGCAGCTTACAGCCTGGGACTGGGAAGCAGTTCTTC
NA	NA	TRBJ2-1	TRBV7-8	CASSATQNYNEQFF	TGTGCCAGCAGCGCGACTCAAAACTACAATGAGCAGTTCTTC
NA	NA	TRBJ2-3	TRBV5-1	CASSLEGIRTDTQYF	TGCGCCAGCAGCTTGGAGGGGATACGCACAGATACGCAGTATTTT
NA	NA	TRBJ2-1	TRBV4-1	CASSQDRKGASAGEQFF	TGCGCCAGCAGCCAAGATCGTAAAGGGGCGTCTGCCGGTGAGCAGTTCTTC
TRBD1	few	TRBJ1-4	TRBV29-1	CSVERHGQGFLELFF	TGCAGCGTCGAACGCCACGGACAGGGATTTTTAGAACTGTTTTTT
NA	many	TRBJ2-3	TRBV6-1	CASSEAILGTDTQYF	TGTGCCAGCAGTGAAGCGATACTTGGGACAGATACGCAGTATTTT
NA	NA	TRBJ2-2	TRBV10-3	CAISEGRESTGELFF	TGTGCCATCAGTGAGGGCAGGGAATCCACCGGGGAGCTGTTTTTT
NA	NA	TRBJ2-3	TRBV27	CASSLKLATDTQYF	TGTGCCAGCAGTTTAAAACTAGCCACAGATACGCAGTATTTT
NA	NA	TRBJ1-2	TRBV7-9	CASTPSYGYTF	TGTGCCAGCACCCCGTCCTATGGCTACACCTTC
TRBD2	many	TRBJ2-1	TRBV10-3	CAISEGSREGGEQFF	TGTGCCATCAGTGAGGGCAGTCGGGAGGGTGGTGAGCAGTTCTTC
NA	NA	TRBJ1-4	TRBV21-1	CATNPHAATNEKLFF	TGTGCCACCAACCCCCACGCTGCAACTAATGAAAAACTGTTTTTT
TRBD1	NA	TRBJ2-2	TRBV6-5	CAARQGPTGELFF	TGTGCCGCCCGACAGGGTCCCACCGGGGAGCTGTTTTTT
NA	once	TRBJ1-2	TRBV6-1	CASSEWIRSNGYTF	TGTGCCAGCAGTGAATGGATCAGGTCTAATGGCTACACCTTC
NA	NA	TRBJ1-3	TRBV7-9	CASSLIVGSSGNTIYF	TGTGCCAGCAGCTTAATTGTGGGTTCCTCTGGAAACACCATATATTTT
NA	NA	TRBJ1-4	TRBV20-1	CSAIAGGGNEKLFF	TGCAGTGCTATCGCCGGGGGCGGGAATGAAAAACTGTTTTTT
NA	few	TRBJ2-4	TRBV7-9	CASSSSQGIQYF	TGTGCCAGCAGCTCCAGCCAGGGGATTCAGTACTTC
NA	few	TRBJ2-5	TRBV29-1	CSAGVGGETQYF	TGCAGCGCCGGTGTGGGAGGAGAGACCCAGTACTTC
NA	NA	TRBJ2-7	TRBV11-2	CASSSPRGKIHEQYF	TGTGCCAGCAGCTCCCCCCGCGGGAAAATCCACGAGCAGTACTTC
NA	NA	TRBJ1-2	TRBV12-3/TRBV12-4	CASSFLNQEYGYTF	TGTGCCAGCAGTTTTCTGAATCAGGAGTATGGCTACACCTTC
NA	NA	TRBJ2-1	TRBV5-1	CASSLANLPSSSYNEQFF	TGCGCCAGCAGCTTGGCCAATCTCCCCTCGAGCTCCTACAATGAGCAGTTCTTC
TRBD2	NA	TRBJ2-7	TRBV29-1	CSVPAGEYEQYF	TGCAGCGTTCCAGCGGGAGAATACGAGCAGTACTTC
NA	NA	TRBJ2-7	TRBV9	CASSVAASANRHEQYF	TGTGCCAGCAGCGTAGCGGCTAGCGCGAACCGCCACGAGCAGTACTTC
NA	NA	TRBJ2-7	TRBV7-2	CASSLVPEHYEQYF	TGTGCCAGCAGCTTAGTGCCTGAGCACTACGAGCAGTACTTC
TRBD1	NA	TRBJ2-7	TRBV27	CASSFAGTGVGSGTYEQYF	TGTGCCAGCAGTTTTGCCGGGACAGGGGTGGGTAGCGGGACCTACGAGCAGTACTTC
TRBD2	NA	TRBJ2-1	TRBV2	CASSVRNAASGGREQFF	TGTGCCAGCAGTGTAAGGAATGCGGCTAGCGGGGGTCGAGAGCAGTTCTTC
TRBD2	NA	TRBJ2-5	TRBV30	CAWSPGLAGIETQYF	TGTGCCTGGAGCCCGGGACTAGCGGGTATTGAGACCCAGTACTTC
TRBD1	few	TRBJ2-7	TRBV6-5	CASSYSTGTVDYEQYF	TGTGCCAGCAGTTACTCAACCGGGACAGTGGACTACGAGCAGTACTTC
TRBD1	NA	TRBJ1-1	TRBV29-1	CSVTGGPDTEAFF	TGCAGCGTAACAGGGGGCCCGGACACTGAAGCTTTCTTT
NA	NA	TRBJ2-3	TRBV2	CAREGAGTDTQYF	TGTGCCAGGGAGGGAGCCGGCACAGATACGCAGTATTTT
NA	NA	TRBJ2-1	TRBV4-1	CASSQVGLSYNEQFF	TGCGCCAGCAGCCAAGTGGGACTGTCCTACAATGAGCAGTTCTTC
NA	NA	TRBJ2-1	TRBV9	CASSLLISSYNEQFF	TGTGCCAGCAGCCTACTGATTTCCTCCTACAATGAGCAGTTCTTC
NA	NA	TRBJ2-2	TRBV10-3	CAISPHPTGTGELFF	TGTGCCATCAGTCCACACCCGACAGGCACCGGGGAGCTGTTTTTT
TRBD1	NA	TRBJ2-7	TRBV10-1	CASSVGQGGDEQYF	TGCGCCAGCAGCGTGGGACAGGGAGGCGACGAGCAGTACTTC